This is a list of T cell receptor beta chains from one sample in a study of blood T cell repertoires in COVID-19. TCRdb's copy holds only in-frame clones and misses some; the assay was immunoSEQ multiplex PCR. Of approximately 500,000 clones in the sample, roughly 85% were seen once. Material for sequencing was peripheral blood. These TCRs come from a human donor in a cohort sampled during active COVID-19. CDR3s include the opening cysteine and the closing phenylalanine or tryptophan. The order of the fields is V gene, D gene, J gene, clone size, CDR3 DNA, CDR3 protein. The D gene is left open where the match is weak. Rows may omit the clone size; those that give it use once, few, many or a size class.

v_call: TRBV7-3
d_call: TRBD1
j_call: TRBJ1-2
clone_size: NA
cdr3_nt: TGTGCCAGCACCACAGGGGGGTGGAACTATGGCTACACCTTC
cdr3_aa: CASTTGGWNYGYTF

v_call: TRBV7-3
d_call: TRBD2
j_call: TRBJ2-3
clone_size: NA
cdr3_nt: TGTGCCAGCAGCTTAGGGGCTAGCGGGAGGGAAATCACAGATACGCAGTATTTT
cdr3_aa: CASSLGASGREITDTQYF

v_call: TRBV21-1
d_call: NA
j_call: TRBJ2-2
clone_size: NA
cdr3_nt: TGTGCCAGCAGAGCCCGAATAGGGGGCCACGGGGAGCTGTTTTTT
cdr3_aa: CASRARIGGHGELFF

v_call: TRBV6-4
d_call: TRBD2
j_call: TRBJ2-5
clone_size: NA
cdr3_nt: TGTGCCAGCAGTGACTCGGGACTAGCAGGAGAGACCCAGTACTTC
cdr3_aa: CASSDSGLAGETQYF

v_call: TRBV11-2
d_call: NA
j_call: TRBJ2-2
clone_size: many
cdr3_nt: TGTGCCAGCAGCTCAGGGTTTGTAACCGGGGAGCTGTTTTTT
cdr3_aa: CASSSGFVTGELFF

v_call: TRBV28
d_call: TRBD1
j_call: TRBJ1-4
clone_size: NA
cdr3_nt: TGTGCCAGCAGTACAGGGGGCGCGAATGAAAAACTGTTTTTT
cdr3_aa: CASSTGGANEKLFF

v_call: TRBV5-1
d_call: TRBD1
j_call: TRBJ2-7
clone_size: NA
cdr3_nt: TGCGCCAGCAGCTCACAGGGGCCGGGGTACGAGCAGTACTTC
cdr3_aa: CASSSQGPGYEQYF

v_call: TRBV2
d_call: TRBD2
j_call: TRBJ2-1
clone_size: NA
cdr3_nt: TGTGCCAGCAGTGACTTCAGCGGGAACGTCTACAATGAGCAGTTCTTC
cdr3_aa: CASSDFSGNVYNEQFF

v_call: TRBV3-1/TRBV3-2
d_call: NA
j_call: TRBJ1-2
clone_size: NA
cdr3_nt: TGTGCCAGCAGCCAAGTTCTCCAACAGGCTAACTATGGCTACACCTTC
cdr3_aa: CASSQVLQQANYGYTF

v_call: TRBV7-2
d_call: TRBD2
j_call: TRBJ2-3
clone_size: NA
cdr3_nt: TGTGCCAGCAGCCCATTTGGGACTAGCGGGAGCACAGATACGCAGTATTTT
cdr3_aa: CASSPFGTSGSTDTQYF

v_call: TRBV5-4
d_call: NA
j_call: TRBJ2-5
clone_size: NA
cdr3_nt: TGTGCCAGCAGCTCGTCCACCGGGGTTTGGGAGACCCAGTACTTC
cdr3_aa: CASSSSTGVWETQYF

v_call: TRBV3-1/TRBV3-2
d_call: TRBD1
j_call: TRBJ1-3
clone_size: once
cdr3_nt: TGTGCCAGCAGCCCCCACCAGGGGGGCTCTGGAAACACCATATATTTT
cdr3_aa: CASSPHQGGSGNTIYF

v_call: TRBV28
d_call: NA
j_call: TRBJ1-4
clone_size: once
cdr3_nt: TGTGCCAGCAGTTTAGCTTCACTTGCTGCAACTAATGAAAAACTGTTTTTT
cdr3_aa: CASSLASLAATNEKLFF

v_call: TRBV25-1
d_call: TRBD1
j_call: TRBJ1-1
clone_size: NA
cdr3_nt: TGTGCCAGCAGTGCCCGGGACAGACTGAACACTGAAGCTTTCTTT
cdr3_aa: CASSARDRLNTEAFF

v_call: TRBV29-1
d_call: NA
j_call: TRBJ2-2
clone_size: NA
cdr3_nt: TGCAGCGTTGACCCCGGGATTAACACCGGGGAGCTGTTTTTT
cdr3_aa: CSVDPGINTGELFF

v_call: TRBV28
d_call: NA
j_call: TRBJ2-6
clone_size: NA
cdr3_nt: TGTGCCAGCCAGGACGGAGGCTCTGGGGCCAACGTCCTGACTTTC
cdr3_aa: CASQDGGSGANVLTF

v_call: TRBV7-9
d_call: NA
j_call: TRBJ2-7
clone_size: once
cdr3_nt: TGTGCCAGCTCACAGGGAAGCTCCTACGAGCAGTACTTC
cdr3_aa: CASSQGSSYEQYF